These 18 T cell receptor beta chains share one sample of origin, sequenced in a study of shared clonotypes between healthy human individuals. Libraries were prepared by immunoSEQ multiplex PCR; TCRdb keeps only in-frame clonotypes and omits some of them. The table records 450,000 to 550,000 clones, 79% of them present only once. The source material was PBMCs. These receptors all come from a woman aged 40 to 49 in good health. Some clones in this sample may be carry-over from other donors' samples.

The rearrangement uses TRBV15 and TRBJ1-5; D not resolved. Germline V gene sequence: CDR1 LNHNV, CDR2 YYDKDF (reference sequence). The CDR3 totals 12 residues. Deletions cut 5 bases from V and 4 bases from J, with 6 bases between. As DNA, the CDR3 is TGTGCCACCAGCGTCGGGAATCAGCCCCAGCATTTT. It yields the protein CATSVGNQPQHF.

The chain joins TRBV7-3 to TRBJ1-1; 8 nucleotides agree with TRBD1. The CDR3 covers 17 residues. The V segment lost 1 base and the J segment 5 bases; nucleotides outside the gene matches: 12. Germline V lookup: CDR1 SGHTA, CDR2 FQGTGA. CDR3 nucleotides: TGTGCCAGCAGCTTAAAGGCAGGGGGCACCTTGGGGACTGAAGCTTTCTTT. It encodes CASSLKAGGTLGTEAFF.

The sample holds many counts of this clone. V is TRBV6-5 and J is TRBJ2-1, with 7 bases that match TRBD2. This CDR3 region has 14 residues. The germline V gene encodes CDR1 MNHEY and CDR2 SVGAGI. The J segment lost 1 base and the V segment lost 5 bases, leaving 2 bases of the junction unmatched. In DNA form, the CDR3 reads TGTGCCAGCAGTCTGCGGGAGTCCTACAATGAGCAGTTCTTC. Translated: CASSLRESYNEQFF.

This clone occurred once. The chain combines TRBV6-4 with TRBJ1-2; D remains unclear. The CDR3 is made up of 13 amino acids. CDR1 and CDR2 from the germline V gene are MRHNA and SNTAGT. V was pared by 4 bases and J by 6 bases, with 12 bases between. The CDR3 reads CASSGPGIHGYTF. The DNA for the CDR3 is TGTGCCAGCAGTGGTCCGGGGATACATGGCTACACCTTC.

The chain is built from TRBV5-1 and TRBJ1-5; D not certain. The CDR3 consists of 15 residues. In germline, CDR1 is SGHRS, CDR2 YFSETQ. V lost 0 bases and J 6 bases, leaving 13 bases between the germline ends. CDR3 residues: CASSLEGRDAQPQHF. DNA for the CDR3: TGCGCCAGCAGCTTGGAGGGAAGGGATGCTCAGCCCCAGCATTTT.

This sequence joins TRBV6-5 and TRBJ1-1; 7 bases map to TRBD1. The germline gives CDR1 MNHEY, CDR2 SVGAGI. The CDR3 is 13 amino acids. V lost 5 bases, J lost 9 bases, and 9 bases stayed unmatched. The CDR3 coding sequence is TGTGCCAGCAGTCTACCCCGACAGGGACAAGCTTTCTTT. Encoded protein: CASSLPRQGQAFF.

The chain is built from TRBV5-1 and TRBJ2-2; D is uncertain. V lost 3 bases and J lost 2, with 8 bases in between. The CDR3 covers 14 residues. Germline V gene lookup returns CDR1 SGHRS and CDR2 YFSETQ. The DNA of the CDR3 is TGCGCCAGCAGCTACACAGATAACACCGGGGAGCTGTTTTTT. Translating it yields CASSYTDNTGELFF.

As for this clone: Distinct nucleotide sequences in the sample also encode this CDR3. The CDR3 bases are TGTGCCAGCAGCTTGGGGAATTCCTACGAGCAGTACTTC. This encodes CASSLGNSYEQYF. The rearrangement joins TRBV5-4 to TRBJ2-7, with no clear D. This CDR3 spans 13 amino acids. Trimming cost V 0 bases and J 1 base, with 5 bases left between them. Germline V lookup: CDR1 SGHNT, CDR2 YYREEE (reference sequence).

This rearrangement joins TRBV2 to TRBJ2-1; D gene ambiguous. V gave up 6 bases and J gave up 2 bases, with 14 bases separating them. Per germline, CDR1 SNHLY and CDR2 FYNNEI. The CDR3 totals 15 residues. CDR3 sequence: CASRVQGAAYNEQFF. The CDR3 DNA sequence: TGTGCCAGCAGGGTACAAGGTGCAGCCTACAATGAGCAGTTCTTC.

The J gene is TRBJ1-1, the V gene TRBV14; D may be TRBD1 (5 bases). The germline gives CDR1 SGHDN, CDR2 FVKESK. The V and J ends lost 0 bases and 8 bases respectively, with 10 bases between them. There are 13 residues in the CDR3. The DNA of the CDR3 is TGTGCCAGCAGCCAAGATAGGTGGGGGGAAGCTTTCTTT. Residues: CASSQDRWGEAFF.

The V gene is TRBV2, the J gene TRBJ1-6; tentative D call: TRBD1 (5 bases). Germline-derived CDR1 and CDR2 are SNHLY and FYNNEI. V was shortened by 4 bases and J by 7 bases, with 11 bases between the two germline ends. The CDR3 has 14 amino acids. CDR3 DNA sequence: TGTGCCAGCAGTGTGAGGGGCCAGAATTCACCCCTCCACTTT. This encodes CASSVRGQNSPLHF.

For the CDR3, the DNA is TGTGCCAGCACAAGCTTGGGAGGGAGGACCTGCGAGCAGTACTTC. Encoded protein: CASTSLGGRTCEQYF. V and J are TRBV6-4 and TRBJ2-7, with 7 bases lining up with TRBD2. Germline CDR1 is MRHNA and CDR2 is SNTAGT. This CDR3 spans 15 amino acids. The junction had 15 bases not matched to a gene; V was cut back by 7 bases and J by 6 bases.

In this sample, this clone turned up once. The chain employs TRBV11-2 and TRBJ1-2; TRBD1 agrees at 7 bases. V lost 5 bases and J lost 7; bases outside the gene matches: 4. This CDR3 has 12 amino acids. CDR1 is SGHAT and CDR2 is FQNNGV in the germline V gene. CDR3 protein: CASSPQGTGYTF. CDR3 nucleotide sequence: TGTGCCAGCAGCCCACAGGGGACTGGCTACACCTTC.

This clone has only a few counts. The chain has TRBV28 and TRBJ2-7; D is unresolved. The V gene lost 1 base and the J gene lost 7 bases, with 5 bases spanning the gap. The CDR3 sequence is 11 residues long. Germline assignment: CDR1 MDHEN and CDR2 SYDVKM. This chain's CDR3 is CASSLFREQYF. The CDR3 DNA is TGTGCCAGCAGTTTATTCCGGGAGCAGTACTTC.

The sample holds one count of this clone. The V call is TRBV19, the J call TRBJ2-1, with unresolved D. CDR3 length equals 13 residues. Per germline, CDR1 LNHDA and CDR2 SQIVND (reference sequence). Trimming cost V 3 bases and J 8 bases, with 11 bases left between them. In DNA, the CDR3 is TGTGCCAGTAGTATCCGTACTACCGATGAGCAGTTCTTC. Translating gives CASSIRTTDEQFF.

In this sample, this clone turned up once. This chain connects TRBV4-1 to TRBJ2-3, with 13 positions matching TRBD2. J lost 2 bases, V lost 0 bases, and 11 bases had no gene match. The CDR3 is made up of 20 amino acids. Germline CDR1 reads MGHRA; CDR2 reads YSYEKL. The CDR3 nucleotides read TGCGCCAGCAGCCAAGAATTCTTGCCGGGACTAGCGGGAAACACAGATACGCAGTATTTT. This encodes CASSQEFLPGLAGNTDTQYF.

The table lists this clone with a few counts. V is TRBV4-2 and J is TRBJ2-3, with TRBD2 matching 12 bases. Germline CDR1 LGHNA, CDR2 YNFKEQ. The CDR3 is 17 amino acids. J gave up 0 bases and V 6 bases, and 7 bases lay outside the gene matches. The CDR3 is CASSRRTSGESTDTQYF. CDR3 DNA sequence: TGTGCCAGCAGTCGCCGGACTAGCGGGGAGAGCACAGATACGCAGTATTTT.

The chain has TRBV5-1 and TRBJ2-7, with D tentatively TRBD1 (6 bases). Per germline, CDR1 SGHRS and CDR2 YFSETQ. V lost 1 base and J 3 bases, leaving 11 bases between the germline ends. This CDR3 has 14 amino acids. The CDR3 sequence is CASSLLTGLYEQYF. The CDR3 DNA follows: TGCGCCAGCAGCTTGTTGACAGGACTCTACGAGCAGTACTTC.